The text below deals with one TCR beta chain. Its specific antigen is unknown. Base-call qualities are not available, and no considerably larger clone is one nucleotide away. The record originates from a study of blood T cell repertoires in COVID-19 (dated by TCRdb to 2018 to 2021). For context, the study as a whole: Samples from collaborators originated in the United States, Italy and Spain and spanned both the acute and convalescent phases of COVID-19. The repertoires were released in a freely available public database intended as a resource for research on the immune response to SARS-CoV-2. Samples came from the ongoing ImmuneRACE study (first 160 participants) plus 1,254 subjects from 6 global collaborators. Where available, HLA class I and class II types were taken from metadata supplied by the sample provider and were not determined by assay-based typing. The sample metadata nearly always contained a de-identified subject ID, COVID-19 status, age in years and sex. The material from the prospective study consisted of cDNA or gDNA derived from T cells, B-cell-depleted T cells, or PBMCs. Deeply sampled blood TCRbeta repertoires from subjects exposed to, actively infected with, or recovered from COVID-19 were included in the dataset.

Collaborating institutions collected whole blood in K2EDTA tubes following their own protocols. For TCRbeta analysis, collaborators shipped samples as frozen whole blood, isolated PBMCs, or DNA extracted from either of those sample types. The junction carries 8 bases between V and J, which are trimmed by 3 bases and 6 bases respectively. The cysteine opens and the phenylalanine closes a CDR3 of 12 amino acids. The sequence is cut down to CDR3 DNA, 36 bases in frame from base 1. CDR1 and CDR2 are drawn from the germline V gene (reference sequence): MNHNY, SVGAGI. The paper as a whole reports these results and caveats: The amount of clinical and demographic metadata varied by source and participant and was provided uncurated.

TCRbeta CDR3 regions were amplified from genomic DNA by means of the immunoSEQ Assay, a bias-controlled multiplex PCR. The published analysis was carried out like this. The number of nucleated cells in each sample was estimated by amplification of reference gene primers within the assay. To quantify the absolute abundance of each unique TCRbeta CDR3 rearrangement, sequence reads were collapsed and filtered. For each sample, productive Simpson clonality was calculated as the square root of Simpson's diversity index over productive rearrangements. In TCRdb, the immuneACCESS table is reduced to in-frame sequences with V and J assigned. These tables do not hold every clone; where another copy was compared, an unresolved V gene accounts for under half, and the others remain unexplained. V and J calls plus clone size are reproduced from that table; the DNA served to infer D and trimming. The sample yields 300,000 to 400,000 clones; roughly 90% were counted once. Jointly, the top ten make up approximately 4% of the sample.

This TCR derives from a woman in her forties or fifties with active or convalescent COVID-19. Recombination joined TRBV6-6 with TRBJ1-1; a confident D gene designation cannot be given. The sample was peripheral blood. The CDR3 corresponds to CASSYLGSEAFF. The DNA sequence is TGTGCCAGCAGTTATCTTGGCTCTGAAGCTTTCTTT.